This T cell receptor (beta chain) derives from a study of T cells after posttransplantation cyclophosphamide. General study results and limits: Donor-recipient repertoire similarity was low at 1-2 months, rising over year one. TRB clonality was highly associated with recipient CMV seropositivity and reactivation. TRB overlap between skin or GI tissue T cells and blood was limited.

Assay used: immunoSEQ multiplex PCR; TCRdb lists only in-frame clones, some missing. In the table there are 50,000 to 65,000 clones, around 84% of which are singletons. Looked up from germline, CDR1 is SGHNT and CDR2 is YYREEE (reference sequence). The CDR3 totals 13 residues. Trimming took 4 bases from V and 8 from J, leaving 15 bases between them. Notes on this clone: Its matching antigen is unknown.

This rearrangement joins TRBV5-4 to TRBJ1-2; no clear D. The origin of this receptor is a man aged 25-40 years with a blood cancer, CMV-positive, and with a related stem cell donor. The material sequenced was PBMCs. DNA of the CDR3: TGTGCCAGCAGCCTGAACCTGGAGAAGGGCTACACCTTC. Protein: CASSLNLEKGYTF.